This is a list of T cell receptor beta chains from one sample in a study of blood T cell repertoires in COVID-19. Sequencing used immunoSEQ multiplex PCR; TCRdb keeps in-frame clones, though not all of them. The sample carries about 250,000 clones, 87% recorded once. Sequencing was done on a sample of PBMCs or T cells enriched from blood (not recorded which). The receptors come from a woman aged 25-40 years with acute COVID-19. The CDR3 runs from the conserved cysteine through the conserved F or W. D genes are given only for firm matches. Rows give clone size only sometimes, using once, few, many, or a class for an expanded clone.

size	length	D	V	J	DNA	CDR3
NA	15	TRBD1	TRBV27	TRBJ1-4	TGTGCCAGCAGTTTTACCGGGACAGGGGATGAAAAACTGTTTTTT	CASSFTGTGDEKLFF
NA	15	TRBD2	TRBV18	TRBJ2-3	TGTGCCAGCTCATCTCTAGCGGGAGTGAGGGATACGCAGTATTTT	CASSSLAGVRDTQYF
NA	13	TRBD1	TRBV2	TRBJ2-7	TGTGCCATCCACCGGGACAGGTCCTACGAGCAGTACTTC	CAIHRDRSYEQYF
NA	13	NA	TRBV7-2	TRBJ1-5	TGTGCCAGCAGCCAGGGTGGGAATCAGCCCCAGCATTTT	CASSQGGNQPQHF
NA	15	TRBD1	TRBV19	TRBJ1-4	TGTGCCAGTAGTATGTTGTGGGACAGGCGTGAAAAACTGTTTTTT	CASSMLWDRREKLFF
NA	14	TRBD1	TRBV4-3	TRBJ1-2	TGCGCCAGCAGCCAAGAACGGACAGGGCGAGGCTACACCTTC	CASSQERTGRGYTF
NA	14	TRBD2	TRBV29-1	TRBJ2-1	TGCAGCGTTGAAGTAGTACTAGCGGGCGGCGGGCAGTTCTTC	CSVEVVLAGGGQFF
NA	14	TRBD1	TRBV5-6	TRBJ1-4	TGTGCCAGCAGCTGGACAGGCCGGCAAGAAAAACTGTTTTTT	CASSWTGRQEKLFF
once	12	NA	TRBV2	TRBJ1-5	TGTGCCAGCAAGGCCGCGCGGGGGGCCCAGCATTTT	CASKAARGAQHF
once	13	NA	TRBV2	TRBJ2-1	TGTGCCAGCAGTGTTGGGGAGGACAATGAGCAGTTCTTC	CASSVGEDNEQFF
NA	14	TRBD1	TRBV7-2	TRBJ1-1	TGTGCCAGCAGCTCGGGGACAGGGGGCACTGAAGCTTTCTTT	CASSSGTGGTEAFF
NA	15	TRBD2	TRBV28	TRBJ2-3	TGTGCCAGCAGTTCCGGGACTAGCATCACAGATACGCAGTATTTT	CASSSGTSITDTQYF
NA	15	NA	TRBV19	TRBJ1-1	TGTGCCAGTAGTATAAATTGGGGGGGACGAACTGAAGCTTTCTTT	CASSINWGGRTEAFF
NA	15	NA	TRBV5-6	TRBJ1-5	TGTGCCAGCAGCTTTGGATGGGGGGGCAATCAGCCCCAGCATTTT	CASSFGWGGNQPQHF
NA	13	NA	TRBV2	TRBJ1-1	TGTGCCAGCGGCTACAGGGAGAACACTGAAGCTTTCTTT	CASGYRENTEAFF
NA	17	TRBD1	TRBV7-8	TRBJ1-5	TGTGCCAGCAGCGAGGGACAGGGAACTTATAGCAATCAGCCCCAGCATTTT	CASSEGQGTYSNQPQHF
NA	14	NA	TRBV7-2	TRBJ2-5	TGTGCCAGCAGTAAAAGACAGGAGCGAGAGACCCAGTACTTC	CASSKRQERETQYF
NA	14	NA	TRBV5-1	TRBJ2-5	TGCGCCAGCAGCTTGGGACAAGACCAAGAGACCCAGTACTTC	CASSLGQDQETQYF
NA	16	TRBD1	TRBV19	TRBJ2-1	TGTGCCAGTAGTATTGGGACAGGGGTCGAGTACAATGAGCAGTTCTTC	CASSIGTGVEYNEQFF
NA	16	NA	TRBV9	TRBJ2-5	TGTGCCAGCAGCGTATCCCCGGGGGTCCCCCAAGAGACCCAGTACTTC	CASSVSPGVPQETQYF
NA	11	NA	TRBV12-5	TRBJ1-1	TGTGCTAGTGGTTTCGGGGAGCGAGCTTTCTTT	CASGFGERAFF